This TCR beta chain emerged from a study of control samples from healthy donors and cancer patients. Sequenced by immunoSEQ multiplex PCR; TCRdb stores in-frame clones only, minus some. In the table there are approximately 100,000 clones, approximately 90% of which are singletons. V was trimmed by 6 bases and J by 7 bases, leaving 18 bases between them. This CDR3 is built from 14 residues. Germline V gene data show CDR1 as MNHEY and CDR2 as SVGAGI. This sequence originates from a man in his sixties with lung cancer. The rearrangement uses TRBV6-5 and TRBJ1-2; maybe TRBD1 (5 bases). The specimen sequenced was PBMCs. The CDR3 nucleotides are TGTGCCAGCAGGAAAGGTGCCTACCAGGGTGGCTACACCTTC. Protein sequence: CASRKGAYQGGYTF.